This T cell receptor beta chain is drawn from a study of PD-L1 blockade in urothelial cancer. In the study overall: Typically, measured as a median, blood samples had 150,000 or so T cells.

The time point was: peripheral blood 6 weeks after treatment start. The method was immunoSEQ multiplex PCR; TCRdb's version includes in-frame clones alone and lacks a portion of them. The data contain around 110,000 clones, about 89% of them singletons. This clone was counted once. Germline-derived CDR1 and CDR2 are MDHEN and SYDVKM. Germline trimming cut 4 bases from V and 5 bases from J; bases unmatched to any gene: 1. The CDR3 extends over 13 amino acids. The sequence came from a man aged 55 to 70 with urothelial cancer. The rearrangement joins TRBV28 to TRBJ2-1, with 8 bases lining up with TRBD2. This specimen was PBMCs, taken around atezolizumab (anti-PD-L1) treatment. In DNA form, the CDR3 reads TGTGCCAGCAGTTCCGGGGGGGACAATGAGCAGTTCTTC. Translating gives CASSSGGDNEQFF.